This T cell receptor beta chain was captured by sequencing in a study of chemoradiotherapy in HPV16-positive cancers. Sequencing used immunoSEQ multiplex PCR; TCRdb keeps in-frame clones, though not all of them. Of over 10,000 clones listed, around 77% are singletons. Germline assignment: CDR1 SGHTA and CDR2 FQGNSA. V dropped 1 base and J dropped 5; count of bases not matched to a gene: 7. This CDR3 has 15 residues. The sequence was obtained from a human donor with HPV-associated anogenital cancer. The rearrangement uses TRBV7-2 and TRBJ2-5; 7 bases are shared with TRBD2. This material was collected from a patient who underwent chemoradiotherapy. The CDR3 protein is CASSLGGPGGETQYF. The CDR3 region has the DNA TGTGCCAGCAGCTTAGGCGGCCCCGGGGGGGAGACCCAGTACTTC.